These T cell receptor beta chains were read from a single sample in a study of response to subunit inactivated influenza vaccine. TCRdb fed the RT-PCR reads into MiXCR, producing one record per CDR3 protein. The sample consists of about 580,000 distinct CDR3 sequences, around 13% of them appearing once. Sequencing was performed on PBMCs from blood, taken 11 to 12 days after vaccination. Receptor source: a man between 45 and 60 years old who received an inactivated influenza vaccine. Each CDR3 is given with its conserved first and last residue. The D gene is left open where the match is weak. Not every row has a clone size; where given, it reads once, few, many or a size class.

CSVVAGAYEQYF | TGCAGCGTTGTAGCGGGAGCCTACGAGCAGTACTTC | TRBV29-1 | few | TRBD2 | TRBJ2-7
CASSLSLRQPQHF | TGTGCCAGCAGCTTAAGTTTACGGCAGCCCCAGCATTTT | TRBV7-2 | . | . | TRBJ1-5
CSVASYRGPGANVLTF | TGCAGCGTTGCGAGCTACAGGGGGCCTGGGGCCAACGTCCTGACTTTC | TRBV29-1 | few | TRBD1 | TRBJ2-6
CASSIWGAPGNQPQHF | TGTGCCAGCAGCATATGGGGGGCGCCTGGCAATCAGCCCCAGCATTTT | TRBV21-1 | many | . | TRBJ1-5
CASSPRVTGSGNTIYF | TGCGCCAGCAGCCCGCGGGTGACGGGCTCAGGAAACACCATATATTTT | TRBV5-1 | few | . | TRBJ1-3
CASSLTGLAQETQYF | TGTGCCAGCAGCTTAACGGGACTAGCACAAGAGACCCAGTACTTC | TRBV7-2 | . | TRBD2 | TRBJ2-5
CASRTGGLVEQYF | TGTGCCAGCAGAACAGGGGGCCTGGTCGAGCAGTACTTC | TRBV28 | few | TRBD1 | TRBJ2-7
CATSSAGTNQETQYF | TGTGCCACCAGTTCCGCGGGGACGAACCAAGAGACCCAGTACTTC | TRBV24-1 | few | . | TRBJ2-5
CASSAHGLAGRDEQFF | TGCGCCAGCAGCGCCCATGGACTAGCGGGAAGGGATGAGCAGTTCTTC | TRBV5-1 | . | TRBD2 | TRBJ2-1
CATSDYQGANTGELFF | TGTGCCACCAGTGATTACCAGGGGGCGAACACCGGGGAGCTGTTTTTT | TRBV24-1 | . | TRBD1 | TRBJ2-2
CSARGGQGVYEQYF | TGCAGTGCTAGAGGGGGACAGGGGGTCTACGAGCAGTACTTC | TRBV20-1 | . | TRBD1 | TRBJ2-7
CASSPLAGAQYF | TGTGCCAGCAGTCCCCTAGCGGGGGCGCAGTATTTT | TRBV12-3/TRBV12-4 | . | TRBD2 | TRBJ2-3
CASSHLDNNQPQHF | TGTGCCAGCAGTCACCTGGACAACAATCAGCCCCAGCATTTT | TRBV6-2/TRBV6-3 | . | . | TRBJ1-5
CASSPTRKTGELFF | TGTGCCAGCAGCCCCACCCGGAAGACCGGGGAGCTGTTTTTT | TRBV12-3/TRBV12-4 | few | . | TRBJ2-2
CASSYSSGGSTDTQYF | TGTGCCAGCAGTTACTCAAGCGGGGGAAGCACAGATACGCAGTATTTT | TRBV6-5 | few | TRBD2 | TRBJ2-3
CSAGTSGTPYEQYF | TGCAGTGCCGGGACTAGCGGGACCCCCTACGAGCAGTACTTC | TRBV20-1 | . | TRBD2 | TRBJ2-7
CASSLVGSTEAFF | TGTGCCAGCAGCTTAGTCGGCAGCACTGAAGCTTTCTTT | TRBV7-9 | few | . | TRBJ1-1
CASSYAQGSQPQHF | TGTGCCAGCAGTTACGCGCAGGGAAGTCAGCCCCAGCATTTT | TRBV6-5 | . | . | TRBJ1-5
CASSLHGTSGNTIYF | TGTGCCAGCAGCTTACACGGAACCTCTGGAAACACCATATATTTT | TRBV11-2 | few | . | TRBJ1-3
CASRMDSLAYEQYF | TGTGCCAGCAGAATGGACAGTCTTGCCTACGAGCAGTACTTC | TRBV6-2/TRBV6-3 | . | . | TRBJ2-7
CASSLSASGELFF | TGTGCCAGCAGTTTATCGGCTTCCGGGGAGCTGTTTTTT | TRBV12-3/TRBV12-4 | many | . | TRBJ2-2
CASTKGQYQPQHF | TGTGCCAGCACCAAGGGACAGTATCAGCCCCAGCATTTT | TRBV6-1 | . | TRBD1 | TRBJ1-5
CASSFRGASTEAFF | TGTGCCAGCAGTTTTCGGGGAGCTTCCACTGAAGCTTTCTTT | TRBV12-3/TRBV12-4 | many | . | TRBJ1-1
CASTPGPTNEQFF | TGTGCCAGCACCCCGGGTCCCACGAATGAGCAGTTCTTC | TRBV12-3/TRBV12-4 | . | . | TRBJ2-1
CATSRSPAQPQHF | TGTGCCACCAGCAGATCCCCGGCGCAGCCCCAGCATTTT | TRBV15 | many | . | TRBJ1-5
CASKTDDYGYTF | TGTGCCAGCAAAACCGACGACTATGGCTACACCTTC | TRBV12-3/TRBV12-4 | few | . | TRBJ1-2
CSVDVGLNEKLFF | TGCAGCGTTGATGTTGGCTTGAATGAAAAACTGTTTTTT | TRBV29-1 | few | . | TRBJ1-4
CASSQPGTGYEKLFF | TGTGCCAGCAGCCAGCCTGGGACAGGGTATGAAAAACTGTTTTTT | TRBV3-1 | . | TRBD1 | TRBJ1-4
CASSFLRGGPSSTDTQYF | TGTGCCAGCAGTTTCCTCAGGGGGGGACCATCCAGCACAGATACGCAGTATTTT | TRBV6-2/TRBV6-3 | . | . | TRBJ2-3
CASSLGTSGDPSRDEQFF | TGTGCCAGCAGCTTAGGGACTAGCGGAGACCCCTCCCGGGATGAGCAGTTCTTC | TRBV11-1 | few | TRBD2 | TRBJ2-1
CATSGRGGRVAYEQFF | TGTGCCACCAGTGGGAGGGGCGGGAGGGTTGCCTATGAGCAGTTCTTC | TRBV24-1 | many | TRBD2 | TRBJ2-1
CASSPQGGPYEQYF | TGTGCCAGCAGCCCGCAGGGAGGGCCCTACGAGCAGTACTTC | TRBV27 | few | TRBD2 | TRBJ2-7
CASSLAGVAGDSYEQYF | TGCGCCAGCAGCTTGGCCGGGGTAGCGGGAGACTCCTACGAGCAGTACTTC | TRBV5-1 | few | TRBD2 | TRBJ2-7
CASRHGTSGVEQYF | TGTGCCAGCAGACACGGGACTAGCGGGGTCGAGCAGTACTTC | TRBV11-2 | . | TRBD2 | TRBJ2-7
CASSLIATGYNEQFF | TGTGCCAGCAGCTTAATAGCGACAGGTTACAATGAGCAGTTCTTC | TRBV7-6 | few | . | TRBJ2-1
CASSMGLGHRNTGELFF | TGTGCCAGTAGTATGGGTCTGGGACATAGAAACACCGGGGAGCTGTTTTTT | TRBV19 | few | . | TRBJ2-2
CATSDLNQETQYF | TGTGCCACCAGTGATTTGAACCAAGAGACCCAGTACTTC | TRBV24-1 | few | . | TRBJ2-5
CASSYFMTGTEAFF | TGTGCCAGCAGTTACTTTATGACAGGTACTGAAGCTTTCTTT | TRBV6-5 | many | . | TRBJ1-1
CASSPGTGLGTEAFF | TGCGCCAGCAGCCCGGGGACAGGGTTGGGGACTGAAGCTTTCTTT | TRBV4-3 | . | TRBD1 | TRBJ1-1
CASSPPLGLSYNEQFF | TGTGCCAGCTCACCACCGCTAGGGCTCTCCTACAATGAGCAGTTCTTC | TRBV18 | few | . | TRBJ2-1
CASSQYRGAQETQYF | TGCGCCAGCAGCCAATACCGCGGGGCCCAAGAGACCCAGTACTTC | TRBV4-3 | few | . | TRBJ2-5
CASSLGLPNSPLHF | TGTGCCAGCAGTTTAGGGCTTCCCAATTCACCCCTCCACTTT | TRBV12-3/TRBV12-4 | few | . | TRBJ1-6
CASSLAGQGQAEAFF | TGTGCCAGCAGCTTAGCGGGTCAGGGTCAAGCTGAAGCTTTCTTT | TRBV7-2 | few | . | TRBJ1-1
CASSLPGQGLRETQYF | TGTGCCAGCAGCTTGCCGGGACAGGGACTGCGGGAGACCCAGTACTTC | TRBV11-2 | . | TRBD1 | TRBJ2-5
CASSLEGASREQYF | TGTGCCAGCAGCTTAGAGGGGGCCTCGCGTGAGCAGTACTTC | TRBV7-2 | . | TRBD1 | TRBJ2-7
CSVSRAYGQAYEQYF | TGCAGCGTCTCCAGGGCATACGGACAAGCCTACGAGCAGTACTTC | TRBV29-1 | . | . | TRBJ2-7
CASSPSRTGPYEQYF | TGTGCCAGCAGTCCTTCCAGGACAGGGCCCTACGAGCAGTACTTC | TRBV6-2/TRBV6-3 | few | TRBD1 | TRBJ2-7
CASSEISGGHSGANVLTF | TGTGCCAGCAGCGAAATTAGCGGGGGGCACTCTGGGGCCAACGTCCTGACTTTC | TRBV9 | . | TRBD2 | TRBJ2-6
CASSSESWGQGNTGELFF | TGTGCCAGCAGCTCAGAATCTTGGGGACAGGGTAACACCGGGGAGCTGTTTTTT | TRBV28 | . | TRBD1 | TRBJ2-2
CSVGPQGEETQYF | TGCAGCGTTGGTCCGCAGGGGGAGGAGACCCAGTACTTC | TRBV29-1 | . | TRBD1 | TRBJ2-5
CSVSVGTDSQETQYF | TGCAGCGTCTCGGTTGGGACAGACTCACAAGAGACCCAGTACTTC | TRBV29-1 | few | TRBD1 | TRBJ2-5
CASSRDVQETQYF | TGCGCCAGCAGCAGGGACGTGCAAGAGACCCAGTACTTC | TRBV5-1 | many | . | TRBJ2-5
CASSLGPGLAGEQFF | TGTGCCAGCAGTTTAGGCCCGGGACTAGCGGGAGAGCAGTTCTTC | TRBV28 | . | TRBD2 | TRBJ2-1